The present T cell receptor beta chain was sequenced within a study of blood T cell repertoires in COVID-19. At the level of the study: The cDNA or gDNA used as material had been derived from T cells, B-cell-depleted T cells, or PBMCs.

Researchers sorted participants into cohorts using their self-reported clinical history. Among Cohort 3 donors, those recovered had two negative PCRs, clearance, or symptom resolution. The method was immunoSEQ multiplex PCR; TCRdb's version includes in-frame clones alone and lacks a portion of them. The table shows under 300,000 clones, with roughly 89% occurring only once. In the case of this clone: Other nucleotide sequences in the sample specify the same CDR3.

This CDR3 region has 14 residues. With V trimmed by 1 base and J by 2 bases, 3 bases remained unmatched. Germline assignment: CDR1 SGHDT and CDR2 YYEEEE. The clonotype was recovered from a woman aged 55-69 years who had recovered from COVID-19. Sequenced input: PBMCs or T cells enriched from blood (not recorded which). This chain links TRBV5-6 with TRBJ2-7; 7 nucleotides match TRBD1. For the CDR3, the DNA is TGTGCCAGCAGCTTGTTACAGGGGACCTACGAGCAGTACTTC. This encodes CASSLLQGTYEQYF.